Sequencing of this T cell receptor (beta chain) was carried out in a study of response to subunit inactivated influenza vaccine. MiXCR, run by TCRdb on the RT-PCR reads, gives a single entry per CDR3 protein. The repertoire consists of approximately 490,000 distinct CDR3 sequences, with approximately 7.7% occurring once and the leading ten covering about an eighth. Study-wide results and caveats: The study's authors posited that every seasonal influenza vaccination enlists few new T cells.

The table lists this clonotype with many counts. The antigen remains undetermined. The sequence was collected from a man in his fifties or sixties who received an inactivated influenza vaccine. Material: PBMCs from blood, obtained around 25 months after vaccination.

CDR3 sequence: CASARVPSDTQYF. The DNA for the CDR3 is TGTGCCAGCGCCCGAGTTCCCTCAGATACGCAGTATTTT. The chain joins TRBV7-9 to TRBJ2-3; no firm D call. Between the trimmed V and J ends, which lost 8 bases and 4 bases, there was a span of 13 bases. The length of the CDR3 is 13 residues. Germline V CDR1 and CDR2: SEHNR, FQNEAQ (reference sequence). The variable domain in full, completed from reference TRBV7-9 and TRBJ2-3, reads DTGVSQNPRHKITKRGQNVTFRCDPISEHNRLYWYRQTLGQGPEFLTYFQNEAQLEKSRLLSDRFSAERPKGSFSTLEIQRTEQGDSAMYLCASARVPSDTQYFGPGTRLTVL.